This TCR beta chain derives from a study of response to subunit inactivated influenza vaccine (dated by TCRdb to 2016 to 2018). For the study in its entirety: The study used deep quantitative T cell receptor repertoire profiling to track responses to a trivalent subunit inactivated influenza vaccine.

Paper-wide results and their limitations: According to the authors, only a limited number of new T cells may be recruited by each seasonal influenza vaccination.

CDR1 and CDR2, looked up from the germline V gene, are MNHEY and SVGEGT. The CDR3 sequence holds 15 residues, the cysteine and phenylalanine included. The kept DNA is CDR3 alone, 45 bases in frame from the first base. Trimming takes 3 bases off V and 9 bases off J; junction bases not matched to a gene: 9. Receptor libraries were prepared by RT-PCR. Sequencer: Illumina HiSeq 2500. TCRdb redid the processing of the public reads, applying fastp at Q25 and MiXCR, and retained in-frame beta chains. Each CDR3 protein appears once, grouped with its most common genes and DNA. For this sample the table gives 450,000 to 600,000 distinct CDR3 sequences, of which approximately 7.8% were detected only once. The biggest ten clones account for around 12% of the sample. Points on this clonotype: This receptor's antigen is unknown. Base qualities are not provided; no much larger clone lies one nucleotide away.

This TCR was recovered from a man aged 45-69 years who received an inactivated influenza vaccine. Donor details come from another sample of the same person, matched by shared clones. The chain links TRBV6-2 or TRBV6-3 with TRBJ2-1, with 9 bases matching TRBD2. The material sequenced was PBMCs from blood, taken around 25 months after vaccination. CDR3 region: CASSYQAGGGGEQFF. The DNA sequence is as follows: TGTGCCAGCAGTTATCAGGCGGGAGGGGGCGGTGAGCAGTTCTTC.